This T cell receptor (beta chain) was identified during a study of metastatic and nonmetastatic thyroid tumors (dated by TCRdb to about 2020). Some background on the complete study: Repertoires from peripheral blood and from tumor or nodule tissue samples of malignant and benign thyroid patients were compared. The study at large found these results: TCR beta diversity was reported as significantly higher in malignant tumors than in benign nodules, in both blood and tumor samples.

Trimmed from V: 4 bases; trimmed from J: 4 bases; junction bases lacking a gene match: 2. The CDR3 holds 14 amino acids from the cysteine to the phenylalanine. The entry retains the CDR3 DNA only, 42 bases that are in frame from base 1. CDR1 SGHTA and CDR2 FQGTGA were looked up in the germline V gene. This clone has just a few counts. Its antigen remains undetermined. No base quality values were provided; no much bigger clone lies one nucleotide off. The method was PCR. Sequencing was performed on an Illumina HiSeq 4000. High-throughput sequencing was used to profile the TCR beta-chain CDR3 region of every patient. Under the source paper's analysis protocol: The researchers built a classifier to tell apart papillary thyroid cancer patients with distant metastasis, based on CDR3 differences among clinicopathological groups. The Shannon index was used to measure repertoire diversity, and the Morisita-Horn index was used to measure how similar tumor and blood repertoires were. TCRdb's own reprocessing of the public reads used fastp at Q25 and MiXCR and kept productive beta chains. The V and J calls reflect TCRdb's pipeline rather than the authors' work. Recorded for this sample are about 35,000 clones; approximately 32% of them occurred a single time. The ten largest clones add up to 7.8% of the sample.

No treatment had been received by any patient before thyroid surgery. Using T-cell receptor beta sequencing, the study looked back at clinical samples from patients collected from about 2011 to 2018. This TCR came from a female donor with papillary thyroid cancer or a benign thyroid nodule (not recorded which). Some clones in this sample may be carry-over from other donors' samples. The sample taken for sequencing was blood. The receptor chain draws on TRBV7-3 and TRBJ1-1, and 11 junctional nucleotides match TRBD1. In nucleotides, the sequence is TGTGCCAGCAGCTGGGGGACAGGGGGCACTGAAGCTTTCTTT. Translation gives CASSWGTGGTEAFF.